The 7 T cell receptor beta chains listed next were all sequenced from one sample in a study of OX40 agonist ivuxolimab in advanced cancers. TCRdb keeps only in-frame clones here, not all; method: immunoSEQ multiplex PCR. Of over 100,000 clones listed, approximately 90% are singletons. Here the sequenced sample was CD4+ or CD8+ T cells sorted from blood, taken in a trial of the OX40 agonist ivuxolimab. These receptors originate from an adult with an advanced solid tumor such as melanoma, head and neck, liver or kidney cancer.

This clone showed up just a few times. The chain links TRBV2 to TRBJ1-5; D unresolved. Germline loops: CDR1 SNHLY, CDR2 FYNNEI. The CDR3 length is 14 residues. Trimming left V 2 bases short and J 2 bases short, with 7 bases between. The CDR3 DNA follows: TGTGCCAGCAGTGAAAGGAGGGGCAATCAGCCCCAGCATTTT. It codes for CASSERRGNQPQHF. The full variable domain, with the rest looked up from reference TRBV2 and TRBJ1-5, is EPEVTQTPSHQVTQMGQEVILRCVPISNHLYFYWYRQILGQKVEFLVSFYNNEISEKSEIFDDQFSVERPDGSNFTLKIRSTKLEDSAMYFCASSERRGNQPQHFGDGTRLSIL.

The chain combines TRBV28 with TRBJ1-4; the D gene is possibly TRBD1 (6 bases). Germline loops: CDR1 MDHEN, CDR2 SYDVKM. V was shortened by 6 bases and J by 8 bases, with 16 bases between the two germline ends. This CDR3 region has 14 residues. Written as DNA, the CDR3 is TGTGCCAGCAGATCCGGACAGAAGACCGAAAAACTGTTTTTT. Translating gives CASRSGQKTEKLFF.

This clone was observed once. The CDR3 loop reads CASSPGTGDEKLFF. The CDR3, as DNA: TGTGCCAGCAGCCCCGGGACAGGGGACGAAAAACTGTTTTTT. V gene TRBV7-9 combines with J gene TRBJ1-4, with TRBD1 matching over 10 bases. Germline V lookup: CDR1 SEHNR, CDR2 FQNEAQ (reference sequence). The V segment lost 5 bases and the J segment 8 bases; nucleotides outside the gene matches: 5. The CDR3 consists of 14 residues.

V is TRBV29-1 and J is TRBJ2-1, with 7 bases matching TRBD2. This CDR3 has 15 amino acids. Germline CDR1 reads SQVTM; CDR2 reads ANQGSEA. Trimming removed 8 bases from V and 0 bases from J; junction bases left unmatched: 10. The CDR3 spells CSTWSGASSYNEQFF. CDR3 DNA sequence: TGCAGCACCTGGAGCGGGGCTAGCTCCTACAATGAGCAGTTCTTC.

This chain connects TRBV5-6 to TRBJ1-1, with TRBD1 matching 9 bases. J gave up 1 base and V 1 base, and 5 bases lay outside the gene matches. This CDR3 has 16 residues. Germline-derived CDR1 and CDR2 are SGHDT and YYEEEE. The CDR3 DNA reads TGTGCCAGCAGCTTGAGCCCGGGACAGGGGAACACTGAAGCTTTCTTT. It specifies CASSLSPGQGNTEAFF.

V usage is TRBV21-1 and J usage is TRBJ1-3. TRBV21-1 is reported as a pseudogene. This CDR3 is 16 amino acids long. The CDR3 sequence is CASKKTPRASGNTIYF. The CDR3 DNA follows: TGTGCCAGCAAAAAGACCCCACGGGCGTCTGGAAACACCATATATTTT.

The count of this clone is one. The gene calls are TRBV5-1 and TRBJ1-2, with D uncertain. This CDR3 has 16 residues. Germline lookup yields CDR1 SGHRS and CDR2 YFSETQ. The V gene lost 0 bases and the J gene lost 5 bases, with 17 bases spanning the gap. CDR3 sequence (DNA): TGCGCCAGCAGCTTGGCGGGAGAAACCACGCCATATGGCTACACCTTC. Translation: CASSLAGETTPYGYTF. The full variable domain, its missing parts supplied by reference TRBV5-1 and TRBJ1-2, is KAGVTQTPRYLIKTRGQQVTLSCSPISGHRSVSWYQQTPGQGLQFLFEYFSETQRNKGNFPGRFSGRQFSNSRSEMNVSTLELGDSALYLCASSLAGETTPYGYTFGSGTRLTVV.